This T cell receptor (beta chain) derives from a study of post-analysis software for immune sequencing data. For the study at large: Multiple sclerosis in the patients followed relapsing-remitting, secondary progressive and progressive-relapsing courses. Study-wide findings and caveats: The F measure placed samples prepared in the same batch into strongly shared clusters. Elevated frequency relative to controls characterized several TRBV segments in patients, TRBV5-6, TRBV5-1 and TRBV20-1 among them. In multiple sclerosis, normalized Chao1 diversity was significantly below that of controls.

The CDR3 is made up of 16 amino acids. The germline V gene has CDR1 SGHTA and CDR2 FQGTGA. V was clipped by 3 bases and J by 0 bases, with 13 bases between them. As concerns this clonotype: Its antigen is currently unknown.

Incorporated into the TCR beta cDNA libraries were unique molecular identifiers, which served to reduce PCR and sequencing biases. The authors obtained roughly 0.5 million cDNA molecules from approximately 1 to 10 million T cells. Via MiXCR, TCRdb re-called the PCR reads, giving one row per CDR3 protein. The table includes approximately 730,000 distinct CDR3 sequences, around 45% detected once. The receptor was derived from a girl between 5 and 17 years old with multiple sclerosis. This chain connects TRBV7-3 to TRBJ2-3, with D perhaps TRBD2 (6 bases). Sequenced material: blood. The chain's CDR3 is CASSLGLDISTDTQYF. The CDR3 DNA reads as TGTGCCAGCAGCTTGGGACTCGACATCAGCACAGATACGCAGTATTTT.